This T cell receptor beta chain was captured by sequencing in a study of T cell changes during pregnancy in multiple sclerosis. Sequenced by immunoSEQ multiplex PCR; TCRdb stores in-frame clones only, minus some. The sample records 65,000 to 95,000 clones, approximately 91% being singletons. The sample was peripheral blood, taken before pregnancy. This TCR was recovered from a female donor with multiple sclerosis, enrolled in a pregnancy study.

The CDR3: CASTLGVGSYNEQFF. The CDR3 DNA is TGTGCCAGCACCCTCGGGGTGGGCTCCTACAATGAGCAGTTCTTC. The chain employs TRBV11-2 and TRBJ2-1; D possibly corresponds to TRBD2 (5 bases). Trimming removed 7 bases from V and 0 bases from J, with 13 bases in between. Per germline, CDR1 SGHAT and CDR2 FQNNGV. The CDR3 is 15 residues long. The variable domain in full, with the rest retrieved from reference TRBV11-2 and TRBJ2-1, is EAGVAQSPRYKIIEKRQSVAFWCNPISGHATLYWYQQILGQGPKLLIQFQNNGVVDDSQLPKDRFSAERLKGVDSTLKIQPAKLEDSAVYLCASTLGVGSYNEQFFGPGTRLTVL.